Shown below are 32 T cell receptor beta chains from a single sample sequenced in a study of cytomegalovirus exposure and HLA in healthy donors (dated by TCRdb to about 2017). Receptors were amplified or captured by the immunoSEQ multiplex PCR assay. In its TCRdb copy, this immuneACCESS table keeps in-frame sequences only and misses some clones. Where compared with another copy, unresolved V genes explain less than half of these, and the others have no known cause. In this sample the table shows about 160,000 clones, around four fifths of which occur a single time. The ten largest clones represent over 2% of the sample. Material: PBMCs. The receptors here all came from a man aged 25-45 years in good health and CMV-seropositive.

This chain links TRBV18 with TRBJ1-6; 7 bases are shared with TRBD1. The germline gives CDR1 KGHSH, CDR2 LQKENI. The V gene end was trimmed by 1 base and the J gene end by 8 bases; junction bases not matched to a gene: 5. CDR3 length equals 15 residues. The CDR3 here is CASSPRQGVDSPLHF. In nucleotides, the CDR3 is TGTGCCAGCTCACCACGGCAGGGGGTTGATTCACCCCTCCACTTT.

Here the CDR3 reads CASSQVLGQNTEAFF. CDR3 bases: TGCGCCAGCAGCCAAGTTTTGGGACAGAACACTGAAGCTTTCTTT. V usage is TRBV4-3 and J usage is TRBJ1-1; TRBD1 is a possible D gene (6 bases). The CDR3 runs 15 residues. Germline assignment: CDR1 LGHNA and CDR2 YSLEER. Trimming removed 1 base at V and 1 base at J, with 10 bases between.

This chain links TRBV4-1 with TRBJ2-1, with TRBD2 identical over 12 bases. CDR3 length: 17 residues. V trimming: 4 bases; J trimming: 3 bases; junction bases outside the gene matches: 7. The V gene's germline CDR1 is MGHRA and CDR2 YSYEKL. In DNA form, the CDR3 reads TGCGCCAGCAGCCTCCTAGCGGGGGGGCCCAACTACAATGAGCAGTTCTTC. Translated: CASSLLAGGPNYNEQFF.

V and J are TRBV29-1 and TRBJ2-7, with D possibly being TRBD1 (5 bases). Trimming pared 3 bases from V and 6 bases from J, leaving 12 bases between. The CDR3 loop spans 12 amino acids. Germline loops: CDR1 SQVTM, CDR2 ANQGSEA. The CDR3 DNA follows: TGCAGCGTTGAGGGGCGACTTGGCGAGCAGTACTTC. Amino acid sequence: CSVEGRLGEQYF.

The rearrangement links TRBV28 to TRBJ1-5, with D perhaps TRBD1 (5 bases). Deletions cut 3 bases from V and 6 bases from J, with 9 bases between. CDR3 length: 13 amino acids. Per the germline V gene, CDR1 is MDHEN and CDR2 is SYDVKM. As DNA, the CDR3 is TGTGCCAGCAGTTTCTCGGGGGGTCAGCCCCAGCATTTT. Its protein is CASSFSGGQPQHF.

This chain links TRBV15 with TRBJ1-3, with D possibly matching TRBD1 (5 bases). The CDR3 is 14 amino acids. Deletions cut 5 bases from V and 0 bases from J, with 8 bases between. CDR1 and CDR2 from the germline V gene are LNHNV and YYDKDF (reference sequence). The CDR3 is CATSLTDSGNTIYF. CDR3 in DNA: TGTGCCACCAGCTTGACAGACTCTGGAAACACCATATATTTT.

The V gene is TRBV13, the J gene TRBJ2-3; 8 bases map to TRBD1. J was trimmed by 4 bases and V by 2 bases; bases with no gene match: 5. This CDR3 spans 15 amino acids. Germline V gives CDR1 PRHDT, CDR2 FYEKMQ (reference sequence). CDR3 loop: CASSLRTGWADTQYF. The CDR3, as DNA: TGTGCCAGCAGCTTACGGACAGGGTGGGCAGATACGCAGTATTTT.

The chain joins TRBV6-1 to TRBJ2-7; D is perhaps TRBD1 (7 bases). Per germline, CDR1 MNHNS and CDR2 SASEGT. CDR3 length equals 16 residues. Trimming pared 1 base from V and 2 bases from J, leaving 15 bases between. The CDR3 sequence: CASSEDGGTAAYEQYF. DNA of the CDR3: TGTGCCAGCAGTGAAGATGGAGGGACAGCTGCCTACGAGCAGTACTTC.

The rearrangement joins TRBV7-9 to TRBJ1-1; 7 bases match TRBD1. V gave up 3 bases and J gave up 0 bases; unmatched junction bases: 10. The CDR3 has 17 residues. Germline CDR1 and CDR2: SEHNR and FQNEAQ (reference sequence). The CDR3 DNA follows: TGTGCCAGCAGCTTCAGCAGGGGGATGGTGATGAACACTGAAGCTTTCTTT. As protein: CASSFSRGMVMNTEAFF.

The chain has TRBV19 and TRBJ2-3; tentative D call: TRBD2 (6 bases). Germline assignment: CDR1 LNHDA and CDR2 SQIVND (reference sequence). With 7 bases removed from V and 1 base from J, the gap between germline ends came to 18 bases. The CDR3 contains 16 residues. CDR3 DNA: TGTGCCAGTACTACGGGACTCTCAAGGGGCACAGATACGCAGTATTTT. Its protein is CASTTGLSRGTDTQYF.

This rearrangement joins TRBV6-1 to TRBJ1-2, with 8 bases that match TRBD1. From germline, CDR1 is MNHNS and CDR2 SASEGT. The trim removed 6 bases at V and 11 bases at J, leaving 17 bases unmatched. The CDR3 runs 15 residues. CDR3 bases: TGTGCCAGCAGCCGGGACAGGACGGTCTCACTCAATTACACCTTC. Translated, it gives CASSRDRTVSLNYTF.

The chain couples TRBV2 to TRBJ2-1; 8 nucleotides line up with TRBD2. The CDR3 contains 16 residues. After removal of 7 bases from V and 1 base from J, the junction contained 9 bases not matched to a gene. Germline V gene data show CDR1 as SNHLY and CDR2 as FYNNEI. CDR3 residues: CASNPGGGGSYNEQFF. In nucleotides, the CDR3 is TGTGCCAGCAACCCGGGGGGCGGGGGGTCCTACAATGAGCAGTTCTTC. Full variable domain (outside the CDR3, taken from reference TRBV2 and TRBJ2-1): EPEVTQTPSHQVTQMGQEVILRCVPISNHLYFYWYRQILGQKVEFLVSFYNNEISEKSEIFDDQFSVERPDGSNFTLKIRSTKLEDSAMYFCASNPGGGGSYNEQFFGPGTRLTVL.

V and J are TRBV6-6 and TRBJ2-1, with 10 nucleotides matching TRBD1. The germline V gene has CDR1 MNHNY and CDR2 SVGAGI (reference sequence). Trimming took 5 bases from V and 5 from J; bases not matched to a gene: 6. This CDR3 contains 15 residues. The DNA for the CDR3 is TGTGCCAGCAGTAGACAGGGGGCGCGGGACAATGAGCAGTTCTTC. Translation gives CASSRQGARDNEQFF.

The chain recombines TRBV6-5 with TRBJ1-1, with D perhaps matching TRBD1 (6 bases). The CDR3 has 13 residues. Germline values: CDR1 MNHEY, CDR2 SVGAGI. Trimming took 0 bases from V and 9 from J, leaving 11 bases between them. The CDR3 DNA sequence: TGTGCCAGCAGTTACTCGTTTGGGGGCCAAGCTTTCTTT. Residues: CASSYSFGGQAFF.

The V gene is TRBV7-2, the J gene TRBJ2-2; perhaps TRBD1 as D (5 bases). The V and J ends lost 1 base and 4 bases respectively, with 13 bases between them. Germline V CDR1 and CDR2: SGHTA, FQGNSA. This CDR3 region has 16 residues. CDR3 sequence (DNA): TGTGCCAGCAGCTTAGATAGGGGTACCCGCACCGGGGAGCTGTTTTTT. It yields the protein CASSLDRGTRTGELFF.

This clone is a singleton in its sample. The V and J genes are TRBV9 and TRBJ1-5, with D tentatively TRBD1 (5 bases). The V end lost 0 bases, the J end lost 6 bases, and 16 bases lay between the germline ends. The CDR3 sequence is 16 residues long. Germline V gives CDR1 SGDLS, CDR2 YYNGEE. CDR3 DNA: TGTGCCAGCAGCGTAGGGCCTGGGGGGGAAGGTCAGCCCCAGCATTTT. Translating gives CASSVGPGGEGQPQHF.

The rearrangement joins TRBV7-8 to TRBJ2-3; 12 bases are shared with TRBD1. V lost 8 bases, J lost 4 bases, and 13 bases stayed unmatched. The CDR3 contains 17 residues. The germline gives CDR1 SGHVS, CDR2 FQNEAQ. CDR3 DNA: TGTGCCAGCGGAGTTTTTCCGGGACAGGGGGCTGCAGATACGCAGTATTTT. Its protein product is CASGVFPGQGAADTQYF.

The V and J genes are TRBV7-2 and TRBJ2-2; 8 bases agree with TRBD1. J gave up 3 bases and V 2 bases, and 14 bases lay outside the gene matches. This CDR3 contains 19 residues. The germline V gene has CDR1 SGHTA and CDR2 FQGNSA. DNA for the CDR3: TGTGCCAGCAGCTTACCACGGGACAGGATCCTCCGAGACACCGGGGAGCTGTTTTTT. Protein sequence: CASSLPRDRILRDTGELFF. Drawing the rest from reference TRBV7-2 and TRBJ2-2, the complete variable domain is GAGVSQSPSNKVTEKGKDVELRCDPISGHTALYWYRQSLGQGLEFLIYFQGNSAPDKSGLPSDRFSAERTGGSVSTLTIQRTQQEDSAVYLCASSLPRDRILRDTGELFFGEGSRLTVL.

The chain joins TRBV6-1 to TRBJ2-1; possibly TRBD2 for D (7 bases). This CDR3 is built from 14 residues. CDR1 and CDR2 from the germline V gene are MNHNS and SASEGT. With 6 bases removed from V and 5 bases from J, the gap between germline ends came to 14 bases. The CDR3 loop reads CASRRTGGHNEQFF. CDR3 bases: TGTGCCAGCAGACGGACGGGGGGCCACAATGAGCAGTTCTTC.

This rearrangement joins TRBV7-9 to TRBJ1-1, with unresolved D. The V gene's germline CDR1 is SEHNR and CDR2 FQNEAQ (reference sequence). This CDR3 has 13 residues. V was clipped by 1 base and J by 3 bases, with 6 bases between them. CDR3 sequence: CASSLGRYTEAFF. For the CDR3, the DNA is TGTGCCAGCAGCTTAGGCAGATACACTGAAGCTTTCTTT.

The chain recombines TRBV13 with TRBJ2-7, with 9 bases matching TRBD2. CDR3 length equals 15 residues. Germline-derived CDR1 and CDR2 are PRHDT and FYEKMQ (reference sequence). J was trimmed by 3 bases and V by 2 bases; bases with no gene match: 5. CDR3 amino acids: CASSLRAGGHYEQYF. CDR3 DNA sequence: TGTGCCAGCAGCTTACGGGCGGGGGGGCACTACGAGCAGTACTTC.

The chain carries TRBV6-5 and TRBJ1-1, with D perhaps matching TRBD1 (5 bases). V was pared by 2 bases and J by 1 base, with 11 bases between. Germline V gives CDR1 MNHEY, CDR2 SVGAGI. The CDR3 is made up of 15 amino acids. This CDR3 reads CASSYLDGGNTEAFF. The CDR3 bases are TGTGCCAGCAGTTACCTGGACGGGGGGAACACTGAAGCTTTCTTT.

The genes are TRBV4-3 and TRBJ2-7; TRBD1 might be the D (8 bases). This CDR3 has 16 amino acids. V was pared by 1 base and J by 0 bases, with 13 bases between. Germline CDR1 LGHNA, CDR2 YSLEER. As DNA, the CDR3 is TGCGCCAGCAGCCAAGTACAGGGGGGGGCCTCCTACGAGCAGTACTTC. This encodes CASSQVQGGASYEQYF.

The chain carries TRBV19 and TRBJ2-5; D is ambiguous. Between the trimmed V and J ends, which lost 3 bases and 5 bases, there was a span of 16 bases. CDR3 length equals 15 residues. The germline V gene has CDR1 LNHDA and CDR2 SQIVND (reference sequence). CDR3 in DNA: TGTGCCAGTAGTATTCGGGTTAGTCTCGGTGAGACCCAGTACTTC. It codes for CASSIRVSLGETQYF. Drawing the rest from reference TRBV19 and TRBJ2-5, the complete variable domain is DGGITQSPKYLFRKEGQNVTLSCEQNLNHDAMYWYRQDPGQGLRLIYYSQIVNDFQKGDIAEGYSVSREKKESFPLTVTSAQKNPTAFYLCASSIRVSLGETQYFGPGTRLLVL.

This chain connects TRBV2 to TRBJ1-2; 10 bases agree with TRBD1. CDR1 and CDR2 (germline): SNHLY, FYNNEI. The CDR3 loop spans 16 amino acids. J lost 4 bases, V lost 9 bases, and 14 bases had no gene match. The CDR3 loop reads CARNFGQGEDGYGYTF. The CDR3 DNA is TGTGCCAGAAACTTTGGACAGGGGGAGGACGGCTATGGCTACACCTTC.

At least ten counts were recorded for this clone. This chain uses TRBV6-5 with TRBJ1-2; 7 bases are a match to TRBD1. Germline values: CDR1 MNHEY, CDR2 SVGAGI. Trimming at V came to 2 bases and at J to 5 bases, leaving 2 bases not matched to a gene. The CDR3 consists of 13 residues. CDR3 amino acids: CASSYRGQYGYTF. Here the CDR3 DNA reads TGTGCCAGCAGTTACAGGGGGCAATATGGCTACACCTTC.

The genes are TRBV9 and TRBJ1-2, with a weak D call TRBD1 (5 bases). CDR1 is SGDLS and CDR2 is YYNGEE in the germline V gene. The CDR3 extends over 13 amino acids. The V end was cut by 7 bases, the J end by 7 bases, with 17 bases between. The CDR3 loop is CASGTGAYSGYTF. CDR3 DNA sequence: TGTGCCAGCGGTACAGGTGCGTACTCTGGCTACACCTTC.

The V gene is TRBV7-9, the J gene TRBJ1-2, with 11 bases identical to TRBD1. The CDR3 totals 15 residues. The germline gives CDR1 SEHNR, CDR2 FQNEAQ (reference sequence). With 5 bases clipped from V and 4 bases from J, the junction kept 6 bases outside the gene matches. The CDR3 reads CASSAGQGASYGYTF. CDR3 sequence (DNA): TGTGCCAGCAGCGCCGGACAGGGGGCCAGCTATGGCTACACCTTC.

The V and J genes are TRBV9 and TRBJ2-3; TRBD1 agrees at 8 bases. The germline V gene encodes CDR1 SGDLS and CDR2 YYNGEE. This CDR3 contains 14 residues. Trimming cost V 3 bases and J 6 bases; bases outside gene matches: 6. The CDR3 DNA reads as TGTGCCAGCAGCGGCGGACAGGGTAGGGATACGCAGTATTTT. Translation: CASSGGQGRDTQYF.

The chain carries TRBV9 and TRBJ1-1, with a tentative D call TRBD1 (6 bases). The CDR3 runs to 13 residues. From germline, CDR1 is SGDLS and CDR2 YYNGEE. Between the trimmed V and J ends, which lost 6 bases and 0 bases, there was a span of 9 bases. CDR3 sequence: CASTRDMNTEAFF. CDR3 DNA: TGTGCCAGCACCCGGGACATGAACACTGAAGCTTTCTTT.

The gene calls are TRBV2 and TRBJ2-7; 8 nucleotides line up with TRBD2. Germline V gene lookup returns CDR1 SNHLY and CDR2 FYNNEI. The CDR3 is made up of 14 amino acids. Trimming took 7 bases from V and 3 from J; bases not matched to a gene: 8. CDR3 region: CASTPGGGSYEQYF. CDR3 DNA sequence: TGTGCCAGCACCCCGGGGGGGGGCAGCTACGAGCAGTACTTC.

This clone appeared a single time. The chain has TRBV7-9 and TRBJ2-2, with unresolved D. Deletions cut 8 bases from V and 6 bases from J, with 10 bases between. Germline CDR1 and CDR2: SEHNR and FQNEAQ (reference sequence). The CDR3 consists of 12 residues. The CDR3 DNA reads TGTGCCAGCCACGGGTCGGCCGGGGAGCTGTTTTTT. It codes for CASHGSAGELFF. Filled out from reference TRBV7-9 and TRBJ2-2, the complete variable domain reads DTGVSQNPRHKITKRGQNVTFRCDPISEHNRLYWYRQTLGQGPEFLTYFQNEAQLEKSRLLSDRFSAERPKGSFSTLEIQRTEQGDSAMYLCASHGSAGELFFGEGSRLTVL.